Below, 18 T cell receptor beta chains from the same sample are listed, as sequenced in a study of blood T cell repertoires in COVID-19. Produced via immunoSEQ multiplex PCR; TCRdb's table is partial and in-frame only. The table lists more than 450,000 clones, about 90% of them singletons. The sequencing sample was made of PBMCs or T cells enriched from blood (not recorded which). These receptor sequences come from a woman between 18 and 29 years old who had recovered from COVID-19.

This sequence joins TRBV12-3 or TRBV12-4 and TRBJ1-4, with no clear D. The CDR3 contains 12 residues. Trimming cost V 3 bases and J 7 bases, with 6 bases left between them. CDR3 DNA: TGTGCCAGCAGTTTGATCGGTGAAAAACTGTTTTTT. This codes for CASSLIGEKLFF.

The chain is built from TRBV7-8 and TRBJ1-2, with TRBD1 as a possible D gene (5 bases). Germline lookup yields CDR1 SGHVS and CDR2 FQNEAQ. The CDR3 runs 14 residues. Trimming left V 5 bases short and J 1 base short, with 11 bases between. The CDR3 protein is CASSPGALNYGYTF. The CDR3 DNA reads as TGTGCCAGCAGCCCTGGGGCCCTTAACTATGGCTACACCTTC.

The gene calls are TRBV5-4 and TRBJ2-5; maybe TRBD1 (6 bases). The CDR3 loop spans 14 amino acids. With 4 bases removed from V and 1 base from J, the gap between germline ends came to 11 bases. Looked up from germline, CDR1 is SGHNT and CDR2 is YYREEE (reference sequence). The CDR3 coding sequence is TGTGCCAGCAGCATACAGGGTGTCCAAGAGACCCAGTACTTC. Encoded protein: CASSIQGVQETQYF.

The rearrangement joins TRBV15 to TRBJ2-7; 11 bases are a match to TRBD2. CDR3 length: 17 residues. V gave up 0 bases and J gave up 3 bases; unmatched junction bases: 7. In germline, CDR1 is LNHNV, CDR2 YYDKDF (reference sequence). CDR3 nucleotides: TGTGCCACCAGCAGAGAGTCAGGACTAGCGGGCCTCTACGAGCAGTACTTC. Translating gives CATSRESGLAGLYEQYF.

The chain employs TRBV7-9 and TRBJ1-2; D perhaps matches TRBD1 (5 bases). In germline, CDR1 is SEHNR, CDR2 FQNEAQ (reference sequence). The CDR3 covers 15 residues. V shed 1 base and J shed 4 bases, with 13 bases lying between them. The CDR3, as DNA: TGTGCCAGCAGCTTAGGCGCGGGGACCGTCTATGGCTACACCTTC. Translation gives CASSLGAGTVYGYTF. Full variable domain (outside the CDR3, taken from reference TRBV7-9 and TRBJ1-2): DTGVSQNPRHKITKRGQNVTFRCDPISEHNRLYWYRQTLGQGPEFLTYFQNEAQLEKSRLLSDRFSAERPKGSFSTLEIQRTEQGDSAMYLCASSLGAGTVYGYTFGSGTRLTVV.

In DNA, the CDR3 is TGTGCCTGGGGGGACAGGGACTATGGCTACACCTTC. Translation gives CAWGDRDYGYTF. V usage is TRBV30 and J usage is TRBJ1-2; the match to TRBD1 covers 9 bases. The CDR3 has 12 residues. Germline V CDR1 and CDR2: GTSNPN, SVGIG (reference sequence). The V gene end was trimmed by 5 bases and the J gene end by 3 bases; junction bases not matched to a gene: 1.

The rearrangement links TRBV4-1 to TRBJ1-2, with D possibly TRBD1 on 5 matching bases. The germline V gene has CDR1 MGHRA and CDR2 YSYEKL. This CDR3 is 12 amino acids long. V lost 6 bases and J 9 bases, leaving 14 bases between the germline ends. CDR3 amino acids: CASRGQGGSYTF. The CDR3 nucleotides read TGCGCCAGCAGAGGGCAGGGAGGGAGCTACACCTTC.

Of note for this clone: This same CDR3 is encoded by further DNA sequences in the sample. This rearrangement joins TRBV3-1 (or the pseudogene TRBV3-2) to TRBJ1-5; D remains ambiguous. The CDR3 loop spans 12 amino acids. Germline V gene lookup returns CDR1 LGHDT and CDR2 YNNKEL (reference sequence). The V end was cut by 4 bases, the J end by 7 bases, with 8 bases between. CDR3 residues: CASSLPGQPQHF. Here the CDR3 DNA reads TGTGCCAGCAGCCTACCGGGGCAGCCCCAGCATTTT.

The rearrangement uses TRBV5-1 and TRBJ2-3; no firm D call. The V and J ends lost 4 bases and 3 bases respectively, with 12 bases between them. The germline V gene has CDR1 SGHRS and CDR2 YFSETQ. The CDR3 consists of 14 residues. CDR3 sequence: CASSLSSPTDTQYF. DNA for the CDR3: TGCGCCAGCAGCCTTTCCTCCCCTACAGATACGCAGTATTTT.

The chain links TRBV13 to TRBJ1-1; a weak D match, TRBD1 (6 bases). The length of the CDR3 is 18 residues. Trimming cost V 4 bases and J 5 bases, with 26 bases left between them. The germline CDR1 and CDR2 sequences are PRHDT and FYEKMQ (reference sequence). The DNA of the CDR3 is TGTGCCAGCAGCTCAAACTCCGGGGGAGGGGGTTCTTGGACTGAAGCTTTCTTT. Its translation is CASSSNSGGGGSWTEAFF.

The chain is built from TRBV6-5 and TRBJ1-3; the D gene is possibly TRBD1 (5 bases). The ends were cut back, 6 bases at V and 7 bases at J, with 19 bases in the middle. Per the germline V gene, CDR1 is MNHEY and CDR2 is SVGAGI. This CDR3 comprises 15 residues. The CDR3 sequence: CASSPLWGVVNTIYF. The CDR3 nucleotides read TGTGCCAGCAGCCCCTTGTGGGGGGTCGTTAACACCATATATTTT.

The gene calls are TRBV3-1 (or the pseudogene TRBV3-2) and TRBJ1-6; 8 positions agree with TRBD1. Germline-derived CDR1 and CDR2 are LGHDT and YNNKEL (reference sequence). This CDR3 region has 15 residues. The V segment lost 5 bases and the J segment 9 bases; nucleotides outside the gene matches: 9. The CDR3 bases are TGTGCCAGCAGCTCCGGACAGGGAGGTCGTTCACCCCTCCACTTT. It codes for CASSSGQGGRSPLHF.

The chain joins TRBV25-1 to TRBJ1-1; D gene unclear. The germline V gene has CDR1 MGHDK and CDR2 SYGVNS. This CDR3 contains 15 residues. Trimming cost V 2 bases and J 1 base, with 11 bases left between them. This chain's CDR3 is CASSEKETANTEAFF. CDR3 coding DNA: TGTGCCAGCAGTGAAAAGGAGACGGCGAACACTGAAGCTTTCTTT.

The gene calls are TRBV3-1 (or the pseudogene TRBV3-2) and TRBJ1-2; TRBD1 might be the D (6 bases). CDR3 length: 18 residues. The V end was cut by 3 bases, the J end by 1 base, with 21 bases between. CDR1 and CDR2 from the germline V gene are LGHDT and YNNKEL (reference sequence). In nucleotides, the CDR3 is TGTGCCAGCAGCCACCTACCCTTACAGGGACCTCTTAACTATGGCTACACCTTC. Its protein product is CASSHLPLQGPLNYGYTF.

The rearrangement links TRBV30 to TRBJ2-3, with TRBD1 matching 7 bases. Looked up from germline, CDR1 is GTSNPN and CDR2 is SVGIG (reference sequence). The ends lost 1 base at V and 2 bases at J; junction bases unmatched: 3. The length of the CDR3 is 14 residues. CDR3 sequence (DNA): TGTGCCTGGAGTGCTGGACAGGTCACAGATACGCAGTATTTT. It codes for CAWSAGQVTDTQYF.

This chain joins TRBV7-3 and TRBJ1-2, with TRBD1 matching over 10 bases. This CDR3 comprises 16 residues. Germline V gene data show CDR1 as SGHTA and CDR2 as FQGTGA. Germline trimming cut 5 bases from V and 8 bases from J; bases unmatched to any gene: 14. CDR3 residues: CASSPYSGTGAAGYTF. The DNA of the CDR3 is TGTGCCAGCAGCCCTTACTCCGGGACAGGGGCGGCGGGCTACACCTTC. The whole variable domain, filled in from reference TRBV7-3 and TRBJ1-2, reads GAGVSQTPSNKVTEKGKYVELRCDPISGHTALYWYRQSLGQGPEFLIYFQGTGAADDSGLPNDRFFAVRPEGSVSTLKIQRTERGDSAVYLCASSPYSGTGAAGYTFGSGTRLTVV.

In this sample, this clone turned up once. The chain joins TRBV12-5 to TRBJ2-7, with D perhaps TRBD1 (5 bases). Germline V lookup: CDR1 LGHNT, CDR2 FRNRAP. V was pared by 7 bases and J by 4 bases, with 20 bases between. The CDR3 spans 15 residues. The CDR3 nucleotides are TGTGCTAGTGCCGACACCCCAGGGAATTGGTACGAGCAGTACTTC. This codes for CASADTPGNWYEQYF.

This clone appeared once. V and J are TRBV7-2 and TRBJ2-5, with 8 bases matching TRBD2. V was pared by 2 bases and J by 5 bases, with 7 bases of the junction left unmatched. This CDR3 comprises 15 residues. Germline V gene data show CDR1 as SGHTA and CDR2 as FQGNSA. The DNA of the CDR3 is TGTGCCAGCAGCTTAAGCGGGGGCTTAGGGGAGACCCAGTACTTC. Protein: CASSLSGGLGETQYF. Supplemented by reference TRBV7-2 and TRBJ2-5, the full variable domain reads GAGVSQSPSNKVTEKGKDVELRCDPISGHTALYWYRQSLGQGLEFLIYFQGNSAPDKSGLPSDRFSAERTGGSVSTLTIQRTQQEDSAVYLCASSLSGGLGETQYFGPGTRLLVL.